This TCR beta chain was captured in a study of cytomegalovirus exposure and HLA in healthy donors. For the study at large: In an earlier analysis, around 120 million unique TCR beta sequences were found from 150 million to 200 million T cells. Study-level findings and limits: TCR beta V segments were, for the most part, productive about 87% or about 30% of the time in an earlier analysis.

Turning to this clone: Its antigen is undetermined.

Primers included in the PCR were 60 Vbeta and 13 Jbeta primers. Profiled with immunoSEQ multiplex PCR; TCRdb holds only in-frame clones, not every one. This sample carries about 160,000 clones, around 83% of them seen once, and the ten largest clones take 5% to 7%. The CDR3 extends over 15 amino acids. The germline V and J ends were trimmed by 2 bases and 2 bases, with 12 bases remaining between them. CDR1 and CDR2 from the germline V gene are MNHEY and SMNVEV (reference sequence). The sequenced sample consisted of PBMCs. The receptor comes from a man in his forties or fifties in good health and CMV-seropositive. This chain uses TRBV27 with TRBJ1-1, with D possibly being TRBD1 (5 bases). CDR3 amino acids: CASSLVARANTEAFF. CDR3 coding DNA: TGTGCCAGCAGTTTAGTAGCCAGGGCAAACACTGAAGCTTTCTTT.